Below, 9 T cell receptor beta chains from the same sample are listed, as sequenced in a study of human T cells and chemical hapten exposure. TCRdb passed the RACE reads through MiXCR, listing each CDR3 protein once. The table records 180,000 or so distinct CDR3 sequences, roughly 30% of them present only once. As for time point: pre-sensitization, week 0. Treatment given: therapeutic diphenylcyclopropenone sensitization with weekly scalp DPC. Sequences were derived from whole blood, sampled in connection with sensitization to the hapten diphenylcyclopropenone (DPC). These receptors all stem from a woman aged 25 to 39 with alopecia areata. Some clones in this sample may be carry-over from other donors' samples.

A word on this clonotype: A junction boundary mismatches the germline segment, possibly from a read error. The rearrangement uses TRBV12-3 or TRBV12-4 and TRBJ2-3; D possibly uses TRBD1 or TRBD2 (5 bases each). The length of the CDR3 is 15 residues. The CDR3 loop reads CVSSRRDLGSDTQYF. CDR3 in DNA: TGTGTCAGCAGCCGACGGGACCTAGGTTCGGATACGCAGTATTTT.

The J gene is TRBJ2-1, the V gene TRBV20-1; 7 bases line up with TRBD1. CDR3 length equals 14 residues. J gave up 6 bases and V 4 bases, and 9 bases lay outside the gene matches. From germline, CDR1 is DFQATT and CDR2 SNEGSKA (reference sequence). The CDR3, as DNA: TGCAGTGCTACCGGAACGACAGGGCCCAATGAGCAGTTCTTC. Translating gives CSATGTTGPNEQFF.

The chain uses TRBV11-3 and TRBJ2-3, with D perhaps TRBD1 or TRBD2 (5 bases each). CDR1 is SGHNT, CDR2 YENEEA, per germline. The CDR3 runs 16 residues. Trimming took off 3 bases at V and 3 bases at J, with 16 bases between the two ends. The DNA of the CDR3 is TGTGCCAGCAGCTTCATAGATAGGGACCTGACAGATACGCAGTATTTT. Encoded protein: CASSFIDRDLTDTQYF.

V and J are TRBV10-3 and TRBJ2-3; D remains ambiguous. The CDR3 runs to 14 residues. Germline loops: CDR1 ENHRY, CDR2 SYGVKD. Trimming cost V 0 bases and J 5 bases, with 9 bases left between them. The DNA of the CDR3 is TGTGCCATCAGTGAGTCTGGGTTGGGAGATACGCAGTATTTT. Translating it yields CAISESGLGDTQYF.

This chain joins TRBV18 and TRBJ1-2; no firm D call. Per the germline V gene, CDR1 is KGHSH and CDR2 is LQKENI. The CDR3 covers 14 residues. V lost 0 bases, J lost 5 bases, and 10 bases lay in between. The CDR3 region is CASSPPEGSYGYTF. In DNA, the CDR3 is TGTGCCAGCTCACCACCGGAGGGTTCATATGGCTACACCTTC.

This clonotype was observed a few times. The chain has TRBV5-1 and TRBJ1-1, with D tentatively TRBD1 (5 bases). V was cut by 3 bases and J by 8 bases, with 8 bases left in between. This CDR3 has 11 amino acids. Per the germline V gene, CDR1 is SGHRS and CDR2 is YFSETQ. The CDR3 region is CASSWGDEAFF. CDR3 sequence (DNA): TGCGCCAGCAGCTGGGGGGACGAAGCTTTCTTT.

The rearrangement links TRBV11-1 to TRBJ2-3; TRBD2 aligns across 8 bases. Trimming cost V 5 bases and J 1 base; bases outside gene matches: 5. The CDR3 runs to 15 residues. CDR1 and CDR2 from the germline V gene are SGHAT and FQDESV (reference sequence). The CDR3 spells CASSPPGLGTDTQYF. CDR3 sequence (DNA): TGTGCCAGCAGCCCACCGGGACTAGGCACAGATACGCAGTATTTT.

CDR3 protein: CASSFRPGANTGELFF. The CDR3 nucleotides are TGTGCCAGCAGCTTTCGACCTGGAGCGAACACCGGGGAGCTGTTTTTT. The chain uses TRBV11-1 and TRBJ2-2; D not certain. The V gene's germline CDR1 is SGHAT and CDR2 FQDESV (reference sequence). The CDR3 contains 16 residues. Trimming stripped 3 bases from V and 0 bases from J, with 11 bases between.

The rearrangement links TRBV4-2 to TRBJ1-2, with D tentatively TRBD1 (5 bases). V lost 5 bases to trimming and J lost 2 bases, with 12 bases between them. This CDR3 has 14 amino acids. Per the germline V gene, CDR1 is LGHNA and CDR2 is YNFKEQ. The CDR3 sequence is CASSEQERNYGYTF. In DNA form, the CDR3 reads TGTGCCAGCAGCGAACAGGAGAGGAACTATGGCTACACCTTC.